One sample yielded the 27 T cell receptor beta chains listed below, sequenced in a study of blood T cell repertoires in COVID-19 (dated by TCRdb to about 2020). The library was prepared using the immunoSEQ multiplex PCR assay. TCRdb obtained this table from immuneACCESS and retained in-frame rearrangements with V and J assigned. These tables miss some clones; where compared with another copy, unresolved V genes account for less than half of the shortfall, and the remainder is unexplained. Recorded for this sample are fewer than 40,000 clones; 75% to 85% of them occurred a single time. Of the sample, roughly 8.7% falls within the top ten clones. The sample taken for sequencing was peripheral blood. These receptors were taken from a man older than 75 with active COVID-19.

V usage is TRBV28 and J usage is TRBJ1-5; weak D call: TRBD1 (6 bases). Germline V lookup: CDR1 MDHEN, CDR2 SYDVKM. This CDR3 is built from 16 residues. Trimming shortened V by 6 bases and J by 4 bases, and 19 bases separated the two germline ends. The chain's CDR3 is CASRTTSGTRNQPQHF. The DNA for the CDR3 is TGTGCCAGCAGAACAACCTCCGGGACAAGGAATCAGCCCCAGCATTTT.

The J gene is TRBJ2-3, the V gene TRBV5-3; maybe TRBD1 (5 bases). TRBV5-3 belongs to the ORF category, with a function that is uncertain. V was clipped by 2 bases and J by 1 base, with 17 bases between them. The CDR3 sequence is 17 residues long. Here the CDR3 reads CARSFFSRAGRTDTQYF. DNA of the CDR3: TGTGCCAGAAGCTTTTTTAGCAGGGCTGGACGCACAGATACGCAGTATTTT.

The rearrangement joins TRBV12-5 to TRBJ1-4; 8 bases fit TRBD1. The CDR3 spans 15 residues. Trimming cost V 5 bases and J 8 bases; bases outside gene matches: 10. Germline CDR1 reads LGHNT; CDR2 reads FRNRAP. DNA for the CDR3: TGTGCTAGTGGTACCTGGACAGGGTCAGGAGAAAAACTGTTTTTT. Translation: CASGTWTGSGEKLFF.

The J gene is TRBJ1-3, the V gene TRBV9, with 7 bases that match TRBD1. Germline CDR1 and CDR2: SGDLS and YYNGEE. Trimming removed 2 bases from V and 2 bases from J; junction bases left unmatched: 4. This CDR3 region has 15 residues. The CDR3 DNA follows: TGTGCCAGCAGCGTGGGGACAGCTCCTGGAAACACCATATATTTT. It specifies CASSVGTAPGNTIYF.

The J gene is TRBJ1-1, the V gene TRBV7-9; tentative D call: TRBD1 (5 bases). Trimming took 4 bases from V and 8 from J, leaving 17 bases between them. CDR3 length: 14 residues. Per the germline V gene, CDR1 is SEHNR and CDR2 is FQNEAQ (reference sequence). The CDR3 here is CASSSSREGLEAFF. The CDR3 DNA is TGTGCCAGCAGCTCGTCCCGGGAGGGGTTAGAAGCTTTCTTT.

V gene TRBV5-4 combines with J gene TRBJ2-7, with D tentatively TRBD1 (5 bases). CDR1 SGHNT and CDR2 YYREEE come from the germline V gene (reference sequence). V was cut by 0 bases and J by 1 base, with 14 bases left in between. This CDR3 comprises 16 residues. CDR3 region: CASSLGAWGESYEQYF. The CDR3 DNA is TGTGCCAGCAGCTTGGGTGCCTGGGGCGAGTCCTACGAGCAGTACTTC.

The chain joins TRBV5-1 to TRBJ1-1; perhaps TRBD1 as D (5 bases). Per germline, CDR1 SGHRS and CDR2 YFSETQ. V was cut by 4 bases and J by 2 bases, with 12 bases left in between. The CDR3 totals 14 residues. The CDR3 nucleotides are TGCGCCAGCAGCCTCACCGGGGGTAACACTGAAGCTTTCTTT. Its translation: CASSLTGGNTEAFF.

J is TRBJ2-5 and V is TRBV20-1; 13 bases are a match to TRBD2. Germline trimming cut 6 bases from V and 5 bases from J; bases unmatched to any gene: 12. This CDR3 comprises 16 residues. Germline V gene lookup returns CDR1 DFQATT and CDR2 SNEGSKA (reference sequence). CDR3 sequence (DNA): TGCAGTGCCAGTAGGGGACTAGCGGGGCAGGGGGAGACCCAGTACTTC. Residues: CSASRGLAGQGETQYF.

This clone was counted between two and nine times. The chain has TRBV29-1 and TRBJ2-3; 9 bases line up with TRBD1. The CDR3 spans 15 residues. CDR1 and CDR2 (germline): SQVTM, ANQGSEA. J gave up 3 bases and V 1 base, and 5 bases lay outside the gene matches. The CDR3: CSVEGGQGVTDTQYF. The CDR3 DNA reads as TGCAGCGTTGAAGGGGGACAGGGAGTAACAGATACGCAGTATTTT.

This chain uses TRBV4-1 with TRBJ2-2, with TRBD2 as a possible D gene (6 bases). Germline V gene lookup returns CDR1 MGHRA and CDR2 YSYEKL. V gave up 0 bases and J gave up 3 bases, with 20 bases separating them. The length of the CDR3 is 19 residues. CDR3 residues: CASSQEREAVGLHTGELFF. Here the CDR3 DNA reads TGCGCCAGCAGCCAAGAAAGGGAGGCGGTGGGGCTGCACACCGGGGAGCTGTTTTTT.

The chain is built from TRBV5-4 and TRBJ1-1; no reliable D call. V lost 5 bases, J lost 0 bases, and 14 bases lay in between. The CDR3 extends over 15 amino acids. The germline V gene encodes CDR1 SGHNT and CDR2 YYREEE (reference sequence). DNA for the CDR3: TGTGCCAGCAGTAAAACCGGTCCCGTGAACACTGAAGCTTTCTTT. Protein: CASSKTGPVNTEAFF.

This clone was seen a few times. The V gene is TRBV6-1, the J gene TRBJ2-3; 8 nucleotides match TRBD1. The CDR3 has 15 amino acids. V lost 2 bases to trimming and J lost 5 bases; unmatched junction nucleotides: 6. Germline values: CDR1 MNHNS, CDR2 SASEGT. The CDR3 here is CASSERRGRVDTQYF. The CDR3 bases are TGTGCCAGCAGTGAACGCAGGGGGCGGGTAGATACGCAGTATTTT.

V and J are TRBV5-1 and TRBJ2-3; maybe TRBD2 (5 bases). Germline loops: CDR1 SGHRS, CDR2 YFSETQ. CDR3 length equals 15 residues. V shed 0 bases and J shed 6 bases, with 14 bases lying between them. The CDR3 sequence: CASSLGSVMQDTQYF. Here the CDR3 DNA reads TGCGCCAGCAGCTTGGGTAGCGTAATGCAGGATACGCAGTATTTT.

The chain has TRBV5-1 and TRBJ2-7; 9 nucleotides match TRBD2. Trimming took 1 base from V and 2 from J; bases not matched to a gene: 4. In germline, CDR1 is SGHRS, CDR2 YFSETQ. This CDR3 is built from 15 residues. Written as DNA, the CDR3 is TGCGCCAGCAGCTTGATAGCGGGGGCCCCCTACGAGCAGTACTTC. Residues: CASSLIAGAPYEQYF.

The rearrangement links TRBV18 to TRBJ1-1; 7 bases are a match to TRBD1. This CDR3 is built from 14 residues. Germline V gene sequence: CDR1 KGHSH, CDR2 LQKENI. The junction had 3 bases not matched to a gene; V was cut back by 2 bases and J by 3 bases. The CDR3 region has the DNA TGTGCCAGCTCACCAAAGGGGGCGTACACTGAAGCTTTCTTT. It specifies CASSPKGAYTEAFF.

The chain uses TRBV6-2 or TRBV6-3 and TRBJ2-1, with 15 bases identical to TRBD2. In germline, CDR1 is MNHEY, CDR2 SVGEGT. V dropped 5 bases and J dropped 5; count of bases not matched to a gene: 13. The CDR3 is 19 residues long. The CDR3 nucleotides read TGTGCCAGCAGTAAGGGACTAGCGGGAGGATTATTAATCAACAATGAGCAGTTCTTC. It specifies CASSKGLAGGLLINNEQFF.

The gene calls are TRBV7-3 and TRBJ1-1; weak D call: TRBD1 (6 bases). This CDR3 region has 13 residues. V gave up 5 bases and J gave up 11 bases, with 18 bases separating them. Germline CDR1 and CDR2: SGHTA and FQGTGA. The CDR3 region has the DNA TGTGCCAGCAGCCCCGGCGGGGGGGCGGGGGCTTTCTTT. Translation: CASSPGGGAGAFF.

J is TRBJ1-1 and V is TRBV2; TRBD1 agrees at 7 bases. The CDR3 has 15 residues. Germline-derived CDR1 and CDR2 are SNHLY and FYNNEI. The V segment lost 7 bases and the J segment 4 bases; nucleotides outside the gene matches: 12. CDR3 coding DNA: TGTGCCAGCATTGGCAGTCAGGGGGGTGGCACTGAAGCTTTCTTT. It translates to CASIGSQGGGTEAFF.

This clone was picked up a small number of times. This chain links TRBV6-1 with TRBJ1-6; 8 bases are a match to TRBD1. Trimming cost V 4 bases and J 2 bases; bases outside gene matches: 4. The CDR3 covers 16 residues. CDR1 and CDR2 from the germline V gene are MNHNS and SASEGT. CDR3 in DNA: TGTGCCAGCAGTGTCGACAGGGGACCCTATAATTCACCCCTCCACTTT. This sequence encodes CASSVDRGPYNSPLHF.

The chain is built from TRBV6-2 or TRBV6-3 and TRBJ2-7; 13 bases line up with TRBD2. CDR1 is MNHEY and CDR2 is SVGEGT in the germline V gene. The CDR3 runs 15 residues. The V and J ends lost 6 bases and 2 bases, in that order; junction bases with no gene match: 4. This CDR3 reads CASSSTSGGAYEQYF. Written as DNA, the CDR3 is TGTGCCAGCAGCTCAACTAGCGGGGGGGCCTACGAGCAGTACTTC.

This clone showed up just once. The chain has TRBV28 and TRBJ1-1, with a tentative D call TRBD1 (6 bases). Germline CDR1 and CDR2: MDHEN and SYDVKM. This CDR3 region has 14 residues. CDR3 residues: CAGTKGGSRTEAFF. The CDR3 DNA is TGTGCGGGCACGAAAGGGGGTTCGAGGACTGAAGCTTTCTTT.

This clone was picked up a small number of times. The chain combines TRBV6-5 with TRBJ2-5, with D maybe TRBD2 (5 bases). Trimming removed 9 bases at V and 0 bases at J, with 11 bases between. Per germline, CDR1 MNHEY and CDR2 SVGAGI. This CDR3 contains 13 residues. This CDR3 is CASRAEYQETQYF. In DNA, the CDR3 is TGTGCCAGTCGAGCGGAATACCAAGAGACCCAGTACTTC.

The chain carries TRBV25-1 and TRBJ2-1; a possible D gene is TRBD2 (7 bases). The V gene lost 2 bases and the J gene lost 9 bases, with 14 bases spanning the gap. This CDR3 contains 14 residues. Germline lookup yields CDR1 MGHDK and CDR2 SYGVNS. CDR3 amino acids: CASSENTGGIEQFF. The CDR3 bases are TGTGCCAGCAGTGAAAATACGGGGGGCATTGAGCAGTTCTTC.

In DNA, the CDR3 is TGTGCCAGCAGTTCAAGGGGGCTTAGCACAGATACGCAGTATTTT. Translating it yields CASSSRGLSTDTQYF. V and J are TRBV6-1 and TRBJ2-3; 7 nucleotides align to TRBD1. Per the germline V gene, CDR1 is MNHNS and CDR2 is SASEGT. Trimming took 5 bases from V and 0 from J; bases not matched to a gene: 5. The CDR3 loop spans 15 amino acids.

The chain is built from TRBV7-2 and TRBJ2-3, with TRBD1 matching 10 bases. The germline gives CDR1 SGHTA, CDR2 FQGNSA. With 5 bases clipped from V and 5 bases from J, the junction kept 10 bases outside the gene matches. The CDR3 contains 16 residues. CDR3 loop: CASSRTGGVFGDTQYF. The CDR3 DNA follows: TGTGCCAGCAGCCGGACAGGGGGAGTCTTTGGAGATACGCAGTATTTT.

The chain is built from TRBV27 and TRBJ2-3; TRBD2 matches 12 bases. Germline CDR1 and CDR2: MNHEY and SMNVEV (reference sequence). V dropped 2 bases and J dropped 7; count of bases not matched to a gene: 13. The CDR3 totals 18 residues. CDR3 DNA sequence: TGTGCCAGCAGTTTACGTTTTGCTAGCGGGGGGGCTGGGTATACGCAGTATTTT. As protein: CASSLRFASGGAGYTQYF.

The CDR3 protein is CSVNRDGGEQFF. In DNA, the CDR3 is TGCAGCGTTAACAGGGATGGGGGTGAGCAGTTCTTC. V gene TRBV29-1 combines with J gene TRBJ2-1; a weak D match, TRBD1 (6 bases). Germline-derived CDR1 and CDR2 are SQVTM and ANQGSEA. This CDR3 has 12 amino acids. V was shortened by 5 bases and J by 9 bases, with 14 bases between the two germline ends.